A selection of T cell receptor beta chains follows, all from one sample in a study of cytomegalovirus exposure and HLA in healthy donors. Sequencing was performed with immunoSEQ multiplex PCR; in TCRdb, only in-frame clones are kept and a portion is missing. The sample records 150,000 or so clones, approximately 74% being singletons. What was sequenced was PBMCs. The receptor source for this set is a male donor in good health and CMV-seronegative. The CDR3 runs from the conserved cysteine through the conserved F or W. Each record gives: V gene, J gene, clone size, D gene, CDR3 protein, CDR3 DNA. D genes are given only for firm matches. Part of the rows lack a size; the others show once, few, many or a class for expanded clones.

V gene: TRBV6-1; J gene: TRBJ2-3; clone size: few; D gene: TRBD2; CDR3 protein: CASSRISGDTQYF; CDR3 DNA: TGTGCCAGCAGTCGAATTAGCGGGGATACGCAGTATTTT
V gene: TRBV27; J gene: TRBJ2-7; clone size: .; D gene: TRBD2; CDR3 protein: CASSSPTSGRYEQYF; CDR3 DNA: TGTGCCAGCAGTTCCCCGACTAGCGGGAGGTACGAGCAGTACTTC
V gene: TRBV4-2; J gene: TRBJ1-3; clone size: .; D gene: TRBD1; CDR3 protein: CASSQDRGQGPGNTIYF; CDR3 DNA: TGTGCCAGCAGCCAAGATAGAGGACAGGGCCCCGGAAACACCATATATTTT
V gene: TRBV11-2; J gene: TRBJ1-3; clone size: .; D gene: .; CDR3 protein: CASSSTGSGNTIYF; CDR3 DNA: TGTGCCAGCAGCTCTACAGGGAGTGGAAACACCATATATTTT
V gene: TRBV6-4; J gene: TRBJ2-3; clone size: .; D gene: TRBD2; CDR3 protein: CASTPYRSSGPIGGTDTQYF; CDR3 DNA: TGTGCCAGCACCCCCTATCGTAGTAGCGGGCCGATAGGGGGCACAGATACGCAGTATTTT
V gene: TRBV6-1; J gene: TRBJ1-2; clone size: .; D gene: TRBD1; CDR3 protein: CASRDRGKYGYTF; CDR3 DNA: TGTGCCAGCAGGGACAGGGGGAAGTATGGCTACACCTTC
V gene: TRBV27; J gene: TRBJ2-1; clone size: .; D gene: TRBD2; CDR3 protein: CASRVVREASYNEQFF; CDR3 DNA: TGTGCCAGCAGGGTGGTGCGGGAGGCATCCTACAATGAGCAGTTCTTC
V gene: TRBV6-1; J gene: TRBJ2-7; clone size: .; D gene: TRBD1; CDR3 protein: CASSDDRVGKYEQYF; CDR3 DNA: TGTGCCAGCAGTGACGACAGGGTGGGTAAATACGAGCAGTACTTC
V gene: TRBV27; J gene: TRBJ1-1; clone size: .; D gene: .; CDR3 protein: CASSPLKGWGDTEAFF; CDR3 DNA: TGTGCCAGCAGTCCCTTGAAGGGATGGGGGGACACTGAAGCTTTCTTT
V gene: TRBV5-1; J gene: TRBJ2-5; clone size: .; D gene: .; CDR3 protein: CASSSREDWFKETQYF; CDR3 DNA: TGCGCCAGCAGTTCGAGGGAGGACTGGTTTAAAGAGACCCAGTACTTC
V gene: TRBV5-5; J gene: TRBJ2-7; clone size: .; D gene: .; CDR3 protein: CASSLPQSYEQYF; CDR3 DNA: TGTGCCAGCAGCTTACCACAATCCTACGAGCAGTACTTC
V gene: TRBV2; J gene: TRBJ1-6; clone size: .; D gene: .; CDR3 protein: CASRAGRTNSPLHF; CDR3 DNA: TGTGCCAGCCGGGCAGGGCGAACTAATTCACCCCTCCACTTT
V gene: TRBV2; J gene: TRBJ2-3; clone size: .; D gene: TRBD2; CDR3 protein: CASSTILLAESTDTQYF; CDR3 DNA: TGTGCCAGCAGTACGATCTTACTAGCGGAAAGCACAGATACGCAGTATTTT
V gene: TRBV7-9; J gene: TRBJ2-7; clone size: few; D gene: TRBD1; CDR3 protein: CSSSGPGQGNFYEQYF; CDR3 DNA: TGTTCCAGCAGCGGCCCGGGACAGGGAAACTTCTACGAGCAGTACTTC
V gene: TRBV28; J gene: TRBJ2-3; clone size: few; D gene: .; CDR3 protein: CASFPPLAPSTDTQYF; CDR3 DNA: TGTGCCAGCTTCCCCCCTCTAGCCCCGAGCACAGATACGCAGTATTTT
V gene: TRBV29-1; J gene: TRBJ2-1; clone size: .; D gene: .; CDR3 protein: CSVVPQEAYNEQFF; CDR3 DNA: TGCAGCGTTGTTCCACAGGAAGCCTACAATGAGCAGTTCTTC
V gene: TRBV5-4; J gene: TRBJ2-3; clone size: .; D gene: .; CDR3 protein: CASSLASDTQYF; CDR3 DNA: TGTGCCAGCAGCTTGGCTTCAGATACGCAGTATTTT
V gene: TRBV5-4; J gene: TRBJ2-7; clone size: once; D gene: TRBD2; CDR3 protein: CASRGKRLAGDSYEQYF; CDR3 DNA: TGTGCCAGCAGGGGAAAGCGGCTAGCGGGAGATTCCTACGAGCAGTACTTC
V gene: TRBV29-1; J gene: TRBJ2-7; clone size: .; D gene: .; CDR3 protein: CSVRTDSYEQYF; CDR3 DNA: TGCAGCGTTAGGACAGATAGCTACGAGCAGTACTTC
V gene: TRBV7-8; J gene: TRBJ2-7; clone size: few; D gene: .; CDR3 protein: CASSYKRISSYEQYF; CDR3 DNA: TGTGCCAGCAGCTATAAGCGGATAAGCTCCTACGAGCAGTACTTC